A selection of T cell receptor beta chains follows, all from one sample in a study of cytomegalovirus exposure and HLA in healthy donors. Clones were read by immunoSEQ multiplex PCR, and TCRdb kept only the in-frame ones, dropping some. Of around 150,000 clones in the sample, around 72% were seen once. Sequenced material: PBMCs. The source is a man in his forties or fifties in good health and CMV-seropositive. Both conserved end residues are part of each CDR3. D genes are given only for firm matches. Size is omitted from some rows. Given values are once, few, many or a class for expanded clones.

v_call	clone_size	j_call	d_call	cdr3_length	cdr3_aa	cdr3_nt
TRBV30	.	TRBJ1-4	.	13	CAWNQGTNEKLFF	TGTGCCTGGAACCAGGGGACTAATGAAAAACTGTTTTTT
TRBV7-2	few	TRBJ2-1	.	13	CASSTQGYNEQFF	TGCGCCAGCAGCACACAGGGATACAATGAGCAGTTCTTC
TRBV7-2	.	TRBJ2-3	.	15	CASSLAKQTADTQYF	TGTGCCAGCAGCTTAGCGAAACAGACCGCAGATACGCAGTATTTT
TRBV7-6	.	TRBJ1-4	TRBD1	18	CASSLAGTGGGLDEKLFF	TGTGCCAGCAGCTTAGCGGGGACAGGGGGCGGTCTGGATGAAAAACTGTTTTTT
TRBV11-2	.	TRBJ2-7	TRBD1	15	CASILSGQGRGEQYF	TGTGCCAGCATCCTATCGGGACAGGGAAGGGGCGAGCAGTACTTC
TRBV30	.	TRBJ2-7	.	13	CAWSRTIPGEQYF	TGTGCCTGGAGCCGGACCATCCCGGGGGAGCAGTACTTC
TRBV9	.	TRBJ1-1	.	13	CASRAGGDTEAFF	TGTGCAAGCAGGGCCGGAGGGGACACTGAAGCTTTCTTT
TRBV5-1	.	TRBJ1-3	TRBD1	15	CASSPGTGTGNTIYF	TGCGCCAGCAGCCCCGGGACAGGGACTGGAAACACCATATATTTT
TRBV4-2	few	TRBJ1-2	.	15	CASSQGTQTDYGYTF	TGTGCCAGCAGCCAAGGGACTCAAACCGACTATGGCTACACCTTC
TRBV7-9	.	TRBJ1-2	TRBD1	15	CASSIPQGANYGYTF	TGTGCCAGCAGCATTCCCCAGGGGGCTAACTATGGCTACACCTTC
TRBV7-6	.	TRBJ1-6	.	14	CASSSASSKTPLHF	TGTGCCAGCAGCTCCGCCTCGTCTAAAACGCCCCTCCACTTT
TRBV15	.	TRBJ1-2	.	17	CATSRASLGSGGYGYTF	TGTGCCACCAGCAGAGCAAGTCTAGGGTCCGGAGGTTATGGCTACACCTTC
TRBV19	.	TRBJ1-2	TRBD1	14	CASSQYRGAYGYTF	TGTGCCAGTAGTCAATACAGGGGAGCGTATGGCTACACCTTC
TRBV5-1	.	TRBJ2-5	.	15	CASSLGSGGRETQYF	TGCGCCAGCAGCTTGGGTTCCGGGGGGCGAGAGACCCAGTACTTC
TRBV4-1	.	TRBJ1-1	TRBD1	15	CASSQADRGATEAFF	TGCGCCAGCAGCCAGGCGGACAGGGGTGCCACTGAAGCTTTCTTT
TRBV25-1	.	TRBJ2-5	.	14	CASSDPLIEKTQYF	TGTGCCAGCAGTGACCCCCTAATCGAGAAGACCCAGTACTTC
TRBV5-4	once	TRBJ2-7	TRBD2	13	CASSPPGGSEQYF	TGTGCCAGCAGCCCCCCGGGGGGGTCCGAGCAGTACTTC
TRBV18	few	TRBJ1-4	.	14	CASSPSEVSGKLFF	TGTGCCAGCTCACCATCAGAAGTTTCGGGAAAACTGTTTTTT
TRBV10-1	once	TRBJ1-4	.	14	CACKDPAGDEKLFF	TGCGCCTGCAAAGACCCTGCGGGGGATGAAAAACTGTTTTTT
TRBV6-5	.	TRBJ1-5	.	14	CASSRGVSNQPQHF	TGTGCCAGCAGTCGAGGAGTTAGCAATCAGCCCCAGCATTTT